This T cell receptor (beta chain) was sequenced in a study of T cell repertoires in cytomegalovirus infection. Study-wide context: It was the public TCR beta signatures that indicated both CMV infection and matching HLA type. Study conclusions and caveats: Clonotype analysis showed dominance of the ex vivo response by HLA-C-restricted CMV-specific TCR beta clonotypes. Summed frequency of shared TCR beta families picked out CMV carriers who also had the relevant HLA.

Turning to this clonotype: The target antigen is unknown.

TCRdb re-analysed the reads in MiXCR, keeping a single row per CDR3 protein. This table holds more than 400,000 distinct CDR3 sequences, roughly 29% found once. The CDR3 extends over 17 amino acids. The ends were cut back, 1 base at V and 4 bases at J, with 19 bases in the middle. Germline assignment: CDR1 MNHEY and CDR2 SMNVEV (reference sequence). The clonotype comes from a human donor in good health (CMV status not recorded). Some clones in this sample may be carry-over from other donors' samples. Source material: PBMCs. The chain recombines TRBV27 with TRBJ2-5; maybe TRBD1 (7 bases). The CDR3 sequence: CASSLFPPTGTGETQYF. The CDR3 DNA reads as TGTGCCAGCAGTTTATTTCCGCCGACAGGGACTGGAGAGACCCAGTACTTC.